Listed below are T cell receptor beta chains from one sample, sequenced in a study of cytomegalovirus exposure and HLA in healthy donors. Measured with immunoSEQ multiplex PCR; TCRdb has only the in-frame clones, and not every one. Of about 120,000 clones listed, 75% to 90% are singletons. The sequenced sample was PBMCs. The receptors here all came from a woman aged 18-29 years in good health and CMV-seronegative. Both conserved end residues are part of each CDR3. D genes are given only for firm matches. Not all rows give a size; the values are once, few, many and, for expanded clones, a class.

length: 17; size: NA; D: NA; J: TRBJ2-3; V: TRBV5-6; CDR3: CASSLAFSSRGLDTQYF; DNA: TGTGCCAGCAGCTTGGCTTTTAGTAGTAGGGGGTTGGATACGCAGTATTTT
length: 17; size: NA; D: TRBD2; J: TRBJ2-1; V: TRBV11-1; CDR3: CASSLRWSGRAGWEQFF; DNA: TGTGCCAGCAGCTTGCGGTGGAGCGGGAGGGCCGGTTGGGAGCAGTTCTTC
length: 15; size: NA; D: TRBD1; J: TRBJ2-7; V: TRBV11-3; CDR3: CASSPRDRGLYEQYF; DNA: TGTGCCAGCAGCCCCCGGGACAGGGGGCTCTACGAGCAGTACTTC
length: 15; size: once; D: NA; J: TRBJ2-3; V: TRBV19; CDR3: CASSIRQGRADTQYF; DNA: TGTGCCAGTAGTATTCGTCAGGGGAGGGCAGATACGCAGTATTTT
length: 16; size: NA; D: NA; J: TRBJ1-3; V: TRBV28; CDR3: CASRPDSSYSGNTIYF; DNA: TGTGCCAGCAGACCGGACAGTTCGTACTCTGGAAACACCATATATTTT
length: 18; size: NA; D: TRBD2; J: TRBJ2-3; V: TRBV7-2; CDR3: CASSLAPGLAGGGSTQYF; DNA: TGTGCCAGCAGCTTAGCGCCGGGACTAGCGGGAGGAGGGAGTACGCAGTATTTT
length: 11; size: NA; D: TRBD2; J: TRBJ2-1; V: TRBV19; CDR3: CASTAGGRQFF; DNA: TGTGCCAGTACTGCGGGGGGGCGGCAGTTCTTC
length: 15; size: NA; D: TRBD1; J: TRBJ2-5; V: TRBV2; CDR3: CASISPGTGGETQYF; DNA: TGTGCCAGCATCTCCCCCGGGACAGGTGGGGAGACCCAGTACTTC
length: 12; size: NA; D: NA; J: TRBJ2-2; V: TRBV11-2; CDR3: CASSSPPGGLFF; DNA: TGTGCCAGCAGCTCCCCTCCCGGGGGGCTGTTTTTT
length: 16; size: NA; D: TRBD1; J: TRBJ2-3; V: TRBV6-5; CDR3: CASSYEETGDPDTQYF; DNA: TGTGCCAGCAGTTACGAGGAGACAGGGGACCCAGATACGCAGTATTTT
length: 13; size: NA; D: NA; J: TRBJ2-2; V: TRBV6-1; CDR3: CASSVQGTGELFF; DNA: TGTGCCAGCAGTGTACAGGGAACCGGGGAGCTGTTTTTT
length: 15; size: NA; D: TRBD1; J: TRBJ1-2; V: TRBV10-3; CDR3: CAISDPGTGRNGYTF; DNA: TGTGCCATCAGTGACCCCGGGACAGGTCGGAATGGCTACACCTTC
length: 15; size: NA; D: NA; J: TRBJ2-7; V: TRBV19; CDR3: CASSIGSGISYEQYF; DNA: TGTGCCAGTAGTATCGGATCGGGGATTAGCTACGAGCAGTACTTC
length: 13; size: NA; D: TRBD2; J: TRBJ2-7; V: TRBV9; CDR3: CASSLSGGDEQYF; DNA: TGTGCCAGCAGCCTCTCGGGGGGAGACGAGCAGTACTTC
length: 15; size: NA; D: TRBD1; J: TRBJ2-3; V: TRBV28; CDR3: CASSARQGAPDTQYF; DNA: TGTGCCAGCAGCGCAAGACAGGGGGCACCAGATACGCAGTATTTT
length: 15; size: NA; D: TRBD2; J: TRBJ2-1; V: TRBV7-2; CDR3: CASSLVRLAGSEQFF; DNA: TGTGCCAGCAGCTTAGTCCGACTAGCGGGATCTGAGCAGTTCTTC
length: 15; size: NA; D: TRBD2; J: TRBJ2-7; V: TRBV11-3; CDR3: CASSSPTSGNYEQYF; DNA: TGTGCCAGCAGCTCGCCGACTAGCGGGAACTACGAGCAGTACTTC
length: 16; size: NA; D: TRBD2; J: TRBJ2-5; V: TRBV19; CDR3: CASGPSIAGGLETQYF; DNA: TGTGCCAGTGGACCCTCTATAGCGGGAGGGCTGGAGACCCAGTACTTC
length: 17; size: NA; D: NA; J: TRBJ1-3; V: TRBV19; CDR3: CASSIDRTGASGNTIYF; DNA: TGTGCCAGTAGTATAGATCGTACTGGAGCCTCTGGAAACACCATATATTTT
length: 15; size: NA; D: NA; J: TRBJ1-2; V: TRBV27; CDR3: CASARGPLPLYGYTF; DNA: TGTGCCAGCGCTCGGGGTCCCTTGCCGCTCTATGGCTACACCTTC
length: 14; size: once; D: TRBD2; J: TRBJ2-5; V: TRBV15; CDR3: CATSRGGSQETQYF; DNA: TGTGCCACCAGCCGGGGGGGGTCCCAAGAGACCCAGTACTTC
length: 18; size: NA; D: NA; J: TRBJ1-5; V: TRBV2; CDR3: CAVDRRGRQGEKGQPQHF; DNA: TGTGCCGTAGACCGAAGAGGGAGGCAGGGTGAAAAGGGGCAGCCCCAGCATTTT
length: 17; size: NA; D: TRBD2; J: TRBJ2-1; V: TRBV15; CDR3: CATSRTRLAGGPNEQFF; DNA: TGTGCCACCAGCAGAACGAGACTAGCGGGAGGGCCCAATGAGCAGTTCTTC
length: 15; size: NA; D: NA; J: TRBJ1-3; V: TRBV5-1; CDR3: CASSPLGSSGNTIYF; DNA: TGCGCCAGCAGCCCGTTGGGGAGCTCTGGAAACACCATATATTTT
length: 15; size: NA; D: NA; J: TRBJ2-7; V: TRBV28; CDR3: CASSLLGSATKEQYF; DNA: TGTGCCAGCAGTCTATTGGGTTCAGCGACGAAAGAGCAGTACTTC
length: 18; size: NA; D: NA; J: TRBJ2-3; V: TRBV28; CDR3: CASRTRGLGGPSTDTQYF; DNA: TGTGCCAGCAGGACCCGAGGGTTGGGCGGGCCTAGCACAGATACGCAGTATTTT
length: 15; size: NA; D: TRBD2; J: TRBJ2-1; V: TRBV7-9; CDR3: CASSPPGTSISEQFF; DNA: TGTGCCAGCAGCCCCCCAGGGACTAGCATTAGTGAGCAGTTCTTC
length: 14; size: NA; D: NA; J: TRBJ1-1; V: TRBV7-6; CDR3: CASSDRGAGTEAFF; DNA: TGTGCCAGCAGCGACCGAGGCGCCGGCACTGAAGCTTTCTTT
length: 15; size: NA; D: NA; J: TRBJ1-1; V: TRBV6-1; CDR3: CASSPRVPQETEAFF; DNA: TGTGCCAGCAGTCCCCGGGTACCACAGGAAACTGAAGCTTTCTTT
length: 16; size: NA; D: TRBD2; J: TRBJ2-7; V: TRBV7-8; CDR3: CASSQGLADNSYEQYF; DNA: TGTGCCAGCAGCCAGGGACTAGCTGATAACTCCTACGAGCAGTACTTC
length: 14; size: NA; D: TRBD2; J: TRBJ2-5; V: TRBV27; CDR3: CASSFGLAGETQYF; DNA: TGTGCCAGCAGCTTTGGACTAGCGGGAGAGACCCAGTACTTC
length: 14; size: once; D: NA; J: TRBJ2-5; V: TRBV28; CDR3: CASSYRGGQETQYF; DNA: TGTGCCAGCAGTTACAGGGGGGGGCAAGAGACCCAGTACTTC
length: 14; size: NA; D: NA; J: TRBJ1-4; V: TRBV9; CDR3: CASSLSVGGEKLFF; DNA: TGTGCCAGCAGCCTTAGCGTGGGAGGCGAAAAACTGTTTTTT
length: 16; size: NA; D: TRBD1; J: TRBJ1-5; V: TRBV6-6; CDR3: CASSPLQGAGNQPQHF; DNA: TGTGCCAGCAGCCCTTTACAGGGGGCGGGCAATCAGCCCCAGCATTTT
length: 12; size: NA; D: NA; J: TRBJ1-2; V: TRBV29-1; CDR3: CSPPWGGYGYTF; DNA: TGCAGCCCCCCCTGGGGGGGTTATGGCTACACCTTC
length: 15; size: NA; D: TRBD1; J: TRBJ2-1; V: TRBV7-9; CDR3: CASSLQGTASNEQFF; DNA: TGTGCCAGCAGCTTACAAGGGACAGCGTCCAATGAGCAGTTCTTC
length: 15; size: NA; D: TRBD1; J: TRBJ2-3; V: TRBV5-6; CDR3: CASSRAARGSDTQYF; DNA: TGTGCCAGCTCCCGGGCCGCCAGGGGGTCAGATACGCAGTATTTT
length: 19; size: NA; D: TRBD2; J: TRBJ2-7; V: TRBV11-3; CDR3: CASSESGVSEAGVWYEQYF; DNA: TGTGCCAGCAGTGAATCAGGAGTTTCGGAGGCGGGAGTCTGGTACGAGCAGTACTTC
length: 13; size: few; D: NA; J: TRBJ1-5; V: TRBV7-9; CDR3: CASSPAGGQPQHF; DNA: TGTGCCAGCAGCCCTGCGGGCGGTCAGCCCCAGCATTTT
length: 17; size: NA; D: NA; J: TRBJ2-7; V: TRBV4-2; CDR3: CASSQDLLIDTYYEQYF; DNA: TGTGCCAGCAGCCAAGATCTCTTAATAGACACTTACTACGAGCAGTACTTC
length: 16; size: NA; D: TRBD1; J: TRBJ2-1; V: TRBV6-6; CDR3: CASGDSGGLIYNEQFF; DNA: TGTGCCAGCGGGGACTCAGGGGGCTTAATTTACAATGAGCAGTTCTTC